The clone carrying this TCR beta chain was counted many times. Its antigen is still unknown. This record belongs to a study of CD8 T cells in ankylosing spondylitis. Study findings and constraints: From matched ankylosing spondylitis synovial fluid, disease-linked clones were reportedly recovered at significantly enriched levels. About 8 highly homologous variants made up a TCR beta motif that seemed to typify ankylosing spondylitis blood.

The junction had 6 bases not matched to a gene; V was cut back by 6 bases and J by 2 bases. The length of the CDR3 is 15 residues. It was by quantitative 5'-RACE with molecular barcodes that TCR beta libraries were made. TCRdb analysed the 5' RACE reads with MiXCR anew, one entry per CDR3 protein. Of over 450,000 distinct CDR3 sequences detected, 10% to 15% appear once; the ten largest clones hold under 7.5%. The source of this sequence is a male donor with ankylosing spondylitis. The chain combines TRBV12-3 or TRBV12-4 with TRBJ2-3, with 9 positions matching TRBD2. Material for sequencing was blood, either unsorted or a sorted T cell fraction (not recorded which). CDR3 in DNA: TGTGCCAGCAGCAAGCTAGCGGGGACCACAGATACGCAGTATTTT. Its translation: CASSKLAGTTDTQYF.